What follows are 29 T cell receptor beta chains derived from one specimen sequenced in a study of shared clonotypes between healthy human individuals. Measured with immunoSEQ multiplex PCR; TCRdb has only the in-frame clones, and not every one. This table has 560,000 or so clones, approximately 96% appearing once. The naive CD8 fraction comprised CD45RO-negative cells positively selected for CCR7 and excluded terminally differentiated effector memory CD45RA+ cells. Sequencing was carried out using naive CD8+ T cells sorted from blood. These receptors all come from a woman aged 25 to 39 in good health.

V is TRBV15 and J is TRBJ2-1, with 8 bases fitting TRBD1. Germline V gene lookup returns CDR1 LNHNV and CDR2 YYDKDF (reference sequence). Losses at the gene ends were 4 bases for V and 10 bases for J; bases not matched to a gene: 15. The CDR3 runs to 16 residues. The CDR3 nucleotides read TGTGCCACCAGCATCCAGGGGGCGCCGGAGTACGGAGAGCAGTTCTTC. Residues: CATSIQGAPEYGEQFF. Full variable domain (rest looked up from reference TRBV15 and TRBJ2-1): DAMVIQNPRYQVTQFGKPVTLSCSQTLNHNVMYWYQQKSSQAPKLLFHYYDKDFNNEADTPDNFQSRRPNTSFCFLDIRSPGLGDTAMYLCATSIQGAPEYGEQFFGPGTRLTVL.

The V and J genes are TRBV29-1 and TRBJ2-5; TRBD1 agrees at 7 bases. V lost 5 bases to trimming and J lost 2 bases; unmatched junction nucleotides: 5. This CDR3 is 13 amino acids long. Germline V gene sequence: CDR1 SQVTM, CDR2 ANQGSEA. DNA for the CDR3: TGCAGCGTTCGGACAGGCTATCAAGAGACCCAGTACTTC. Protein: CSVRTGYQETQYF.

This clone has just one count. V gene TRBV25-1 combines with J gene TRBJ2-5; 9 positions match TRBD1. Germline V gene data show CDR1 as MGHDK and CDR2 as SYGVNS. Trimming removed 3 bases from V and 12 bases from J; junction bases left unmatched: 5. The CDR3 totals 12 residues. The CDR3 nucleotides are TGTGCCAGCAGTGATTTAAGGGACAGGGAGTACTTC. Translation gives CASSDLRDREYF.

CDR3 residues: CASSTREVRSNEQFF. DNA for the CDR3: TGTGCCAGCAGCACTCGAGAAGTCAGGTCCAATGAGCAGTTCTTC. The chain couples TRBV7-9 to TRBJ2-1; D is undetermined. There are 15 residues in the CDR3. Germline CDR1 and CDR2: SEHNR and FQNEAQ (reference sequence). V was pared by 5 bases and J by 6 bases, with 17 bases between.

The V gene is TRBV10-1, the J gene TRBJ2-1, with 12 bases aligning to TRBD2. Germline-derived CDR1 and CDR2 are WNHNN and SYGVQD (reference sequence). The J segment lost 0 bases and the V segment lost 6 bases, leaving 12 bases of the junction unmatched. CDR3 length: 19 residues. The CDR3 region is CASSEGVLAGGPSYNEQFF. In DNA form, the CDR3 reads TGCGCCAGCAGCGAAGGGGTACTAGCGGGAGGACCCTCCTACAATGAGCAGTTCTTC.

V gene TRBV2 combines with J gene TRBJ2-2, with TRBD1 matching 11 bases. Germline V gene data show CDR1 as SNHLY and CDR2 as FYNNEI. After removal of 3 bases from V and 1 base from J, the junction contained 4 bases not matched to a gene. This CDR3 is 17 amino acids long. The CDR3 loop is CASSDSGQGVNTGELFF. CDR3 nucleotides: TGTGCCAGCAGTGATTCGGGACAGGGGGTGAACACCGGGGAGCTGTTTTTT. Filled out from reference TRBV2 and TRBJ2-2, the complete variable domain reads EPEVTQTPSHQVTQMGQEVILRCVPISNHLYFYWYRQILGQKVEFLVSFYNNEISEKSEIFDDQFSVERPDGSNFTLKIRSTKLEDSAMYFCASSDSGQGVNTGELFFGEGSRLTVL.

The CDR3 DNA reads TGTGCCAGCAGCTTTGGGGGCTCTTACTACGAGCAGTACTTC. It yields the protein CASSFGGSYYEQYF. The V gene is TRBV5-6, the J gene TRBJ2-7, with D perhaps matching TRBD1 (6 bases). CDR1 SGHDT and CDR2 YYEEEE come from the germline V gene. The CDR3 is 14 residues long. Deletions cut 2 bases from V and 3 bases from J, with 12 bases between.

This clone was seen once. The chain carries TRBV4-2 and TRBJ2-7; 7 nucleotides line up with TRBD1. The germline CDR1 and CDR2 sequences are LGHNA and YNFKEQ. The CDR3 spans 17 residues. Losses at the gene ends were 0 bases for V and 1 base for J; bases not matched to a gene: 9. CDR3 sequence (DNA): TGTGCCAGCAGCCAAGATACACATACAGGGGAATCCTACGAGCAGTACTTC. This translates into CASSQDTHTGESYEQYF.

The gene calls are TRBV29-1 and TRBJ2-3; D is unresolved. This CDR3 contains 16 residues. Germline CDR1 reads SQVTM; CDR2 reads ANQGSEA. Trimming stripped 0 bases from V and 1 base from J, with 14 bases between. CDR3 sequence reads: CSVEDFVLPGTDTQYF. CDR3 sequence (DNA): TGCAGCGTTGAAGATTTTGTGCTCCCAGGCACAGATACGCAGTATTTT.

The CDR3 sequence is CASSPLAVLFYEQYF. The CDR3 DNA reads as TGTGCCAGCAGCCCTCTAGCGGTCCTATTCTACGAGCAGTACTTC. V and J are TRBV27 and TRBJ2-7, with TRBD2 identical over 7 bases. The CDR3 contains 15 residues. CDR1 is MNHEY, CDR2 SMNVEV, per germline (reference sequence). Germline trimming cut 6 bases from V and 3 bases from J; bases unmatched to any gene: 11.

The V call is TRBV4-1, the J call TRBJ1-4, with D possibly being TRBD1 (5 bases). V lost 1 base and J 8 bases, leaving 5 bases between the germline ends. This CDR3 region has 12 residues. CDR1 is MGHRA and CDR2 is YSYEKL in the germline V gene. Here the CDR3 DNA reads TGCGCCAGCAGCCAAGCAGGGGAAAAACTGTTTTTT. Its translation is CASSQAGEKLFF.

This clone was detected once. The V gene is TRBV19, the J gene TRBJ2-7; D possibly corresponds to TRBD2 (5 bases). Germline V gene lookup returns CDR1 LNHDA and CDR2 SQIVND (reference sequence). Trimming left V 1 base short and J 2 bases short, with 12 bases between. This CDR3 has 15 residues. CDR3 sequence (DNA): TGTGCCAGTAGTATAGTTTGGTCAGCGGCCTACGAGCAGTACTTC. This encodes CASSIVWSAAYEQYF.

The rearrangement joins TRBV7-3 to TRBJ2-3, with TRBD2 identical over 15 bases. Losses at the gene ends were 5 bases for V and 6 bases for J; bases not matched to a gene: 3. The CDR3 covers 15 residues. Germline loops: CDR1 SGHTA, CDR2 FQGTGA. Here the CDR3 reads CASSGLAGGPDTQYF. The CDR3, as DNA: TGTGCCAGCAGCGGACTAGCGGGAGGGCCGGATACGCAGTATTTT.

This rearrangement joins TRBV27 to TRBJ2-6; TRBD1 matches at 11 bases. Trimming at V came to 6 bases and at J to 1 base, leaving 14 bases not matched to a gene. Germline V CDR1 and CDR2: MNHEY, SMNVEV (reference sequence). The CDR3 extends over 20 amino acids. The CDR3 coding sequence is TGTGCCAGCAGAACCTTCGCCGTAGGACAGGGGGCGTCTGGGGCCAACGTCCTGACTTTC. Translating gives CASRTFAVGQGASGANVLTF.

The chain combines TRBV13 with TRBJ2-2; maybe TRBD2 (5 bases). Trimming removed 3 bases at V and 6 bases at J, with 8 bases between. Germline CDR1 is PRHDT and CDR2 is FYEKMQ (reference sequence). The CDR3 has 13 amino acids. The CDR3 DNA sequence: TGTGCCAGCAGCTTGCGGGCGCCCGGGGAGCTGTTTTTT. It is translated as CASSLRAPGELFF.

CDR3 region: CASSLGLADTYNEQFF. CDR3 in DNA: TGTGCCAGCAGCTTGGGCCTAGCGGATACCTACAATGAGCAGTTCTTC. The chain employs TRBV5-6 and TRBJ2-1, with 7 bases that match TRBD2. CDR3 size: 16 residues. J was trimmed by 2 bases and V by 0 bases; bases with no gene match: 5. Germline assignment: CDR1 SGHDT and CDR2 YYEEEE.

The rearrangement uses TRBV28 and TRBJ2-5; 10 positions agree with TRBD2. V was clipped by 6 bases and J by 5 bases; unmatched bases: 12. The CDR3 extends over 16 amino acids. CDR1 and CDR2 from the germline V gene are MDHEN and SYDVKM. The CDR3 nucleotides read TGTGCCAGCAGGGAGCGGGAGGGCCCAGGGGGTGAGACCCAGTACTTC. Translation: CASREREGPGGETQYF.

The chain couples TRBV7-9 to TRBJ1-1; D unresolved. Germline V gene sequence: CDR1 SEHNR, CDR2 FQNEAQ (reference sequence). Trimming took off 7 bases at V and 1 base at J, with 10 bases between the two ends. This CDR3 is 13 amino acids long. The CDR3 spells CASTPQRNTEAFF. The CDR3 coding sequence is TGTGCCAGCACACCACAGAGGAACACTGAAGCTTTCTTT.

V and J are TRBV7-9 and TRBJ2-7; D not certain. Trimming took 5 bases from V and 3 from J, leaving 11 bases between them. CDR1 is SEHNR, CDR2 FQNEAQ, per germline (reference sequence). CDR3 size: 13 residues. The CDR3 DNA sequence: TGTGCCAGCAGCCCACGTGGGAACTACGAGCAGTACTTC. Translation: CASSPRGNYEQYF.

The rearrangement uses TRBV27 and TRBJ2-7; the D gene is possibly TRBD2 (6 bases). This CDR3 region has 14 residues. CDR1 MNHEY and CDR2 SMNVEV come from the germline V gene (reference sequence). V lost 3 bases and J 3 bases, leaving 12 bases between the germline ends. As DNA, the CDR3 is TGTGCCAGCAGTTTCCTAGCGAGTCGCTACGAGCAGTACTTC. This sequence encodes CASSFLASRYEQYF.

This chain connects TRBV4-2 to TRBJ2-5; the D is unclear. CDR1 is LGHNA and CDR2 is YNFKEQ in the germline V gene. V lost 5 bases and J 4 bases, leaving 11 bases between the germline ends. The CDR3 totals 13 residues. CDR3 in amino acids: CASSFARAETQYF. CDR3 nucleotides: TGTGCCAGCAGCTTCGCTAGGGCAGAGACCCAGTACTTC.

V and J are TRBV4-1 and TRBJ1-2, with D perhaps matching TRBD1 (6 bases). Trimming removed 0 bases from V and 6 bases from J, with 23 bases in between. The length of the CDR3 is 18 residues. Germline V gene lookup returns CDR1 MGHRA and CDR2 YSYEKL. DNA for the CDR3: TGCGCCAGCAGCCAAGATTCGATGGGCAGGGTGGGGGGCAATGGCTACACCTTC. Translating it yields CASSQDSMGRVGGNGYTF.

The chain recombines TRBV9 with TRBJ2-3; D possibly corresponds to TRBD2 (6 bases). The CDR3 is 15 residues long. V was shortened by 3 bases and J by 0 bases, with 11 bases between the two germline ends. Germline assignment: CDR1 SGDLS and CDR2 YYNGEE. DNA for the CDR3: TGTGCCAGCAGCGGTCGTAGCGGCAGCACAGATACGCAGTATTTT. Translated: CASSGRSGSTDTQYF. Variable domain in full (rest from reference TRBV9 and TRBJ2-3): DSGVTQTPKHLITATGQRVTLRCSPRSGDLSVYWYQQSLDQGLQFLIQYYNGEERAKGNILERFSAQQFPDLHSELNLSSLELGDSALYFCASSGRSGSTDTQYFGPGTRLTVL.

The chain has TRBV28 and TRBJ2-3, with 7 bases identical to TRBD2. The CDR3 extends over 14 amino acids. V was pared by 7 bases and J by 0 bases, with 4 bases of the junction left unmatched. Germline loops: CDR1 MDHEN, CDR2 SYDVKM. The CDR3 protein is CASTGGYSTDTQYF. CDR3 nucleotide sequence: TGTGCCAGCACGGGGGGATATAGCACAGATACGCAGTATTTT.

The chain joins TRBV21-1 to TRBJ1-4. TRBV21-1 is designated a pseudogene. The CDR3 is made up of 18 amino acids. This chain's CDR3 is CASSKGTYNTATNEKLFF. As DNA, the CDR3 is TGTGCCAGCAGCAAAGGGACCTATAACACTGCAACTAATGAAAAACTGTTTTTT.

The chain joins TRBV15 to TRBJ2-1, with a possible D match to TRBD2 (6 bases). From germline, CDR1 is LNHNV and CDR2 YYDKDF (reference sequence). CDR3 size: 16 residues. With 4 bases removed from V and 0 bases from J, the gap between germline ends came to 13 bases. CDR3 nucleotide sequence: TGTGCCACCAGCACCTACCGGGACTTCTCCTACAATGAGCAGTTCTTC. Translation: CATSTYRDFSYNEQFF.

The rearrangement links TRBV5-6 to TRBJ2-2; D may be TRBD2 (6 bases). CDR1 and CDR2 from the germline V gene are SGHDT and YYEEEE. V shed 6 bases and J shed 5 bases, with 17 bases lying between them. The CDR3 runs 15 residues. Here the CDR3 DNA reads TGTGCCAGCACCCCAACGGGGGTTATTACCGGGGAGCTGTTTTTT. Its protein is CASTPTGVITGELFF. Supplemented by reference TRBV5-6 and TRBJ2-2, the full variable domain reads DAGVTQSPTHLIKTRGQQVTLRCSPKSGHDTVSWYQQALGQGPQFIFQYYEEEERQRGNFPDRFSGHQFPNYSSELNVNALLLGDSALYLCASTPTGVITGELFFGEGSRLTVL.

The genes are TRBV7-2 and TRBJ2-7; unclear D gene. Germline loops: CDR1 SGHTA, CDR2 FQGNSA. Trimming took off 1 base at V and 1 base at J, with 14 bases between the two ends. CDR3 length: 16 amino acids. In DNA, the CDR3 is TGTGCCAGCAGCTTAGTAGGCGGCAGTACGTCCTACGAGCAGTACTTC. Protein: CASSLVGGSTSYEQYF. The full variable domain, completed using reference TRBV7-2 and TRBJ2-7, is GAGVSQSPSNKVTEKGKDVELRCDPISGHTALYWYRQSLGQGLEFLIYFQGNSAPDKSGLPSDRFSAERTGGSVSTLTIQRTQQEDSAVYLCASSLVGGSTSYEQYFGPGTRLTVT.

The chain recombines TRBV7-6 with TRBJ2-1, with D perhaps TRBD2 (5 bases). V was clipped by 5 bases and J by 8 bases, with 10 bases between them. The CDR3 consists of 12 residues. CDR1 is SGHVS and CDR2 is FNYEAQ in the germline V gene. CDR3 DNA sequence: TGTGCCAGCAGCCCGAGTAGCGATGAGCAGTTCTTC. This encodes CASSPSSDEQFF.